These 8 T cell receptor beta chains were all obtained from the same sample, sequenced in a study of shared T cell receptors in the human thymus. Libraries were prepared by immunoSEQ multiplex PCR; TCRdb keeps only in-frame clonotypes and omits some of them. The data contain hundreds of thousands of clones, approximately 87% of them singletons. The sample was also reused in another study, on human thymus T cells.

The sample was thymocytes. These receptors were collected from a boy in the first two years of life with a congenital heart defect.

J is TRBJ2-7 and V is TRBV18, with D possibly being TRBD1 (9 bases). Germline V gene data show CDR1 as KGHSH and CDR2 as LQKENI. The CDR3 covers 17 residues. V dropped 0 bases and J dropped 6 bases, with 21 bases sitting between them. The CDR3: CASSPPREGQGFFEQYF. Written as DNA, the CDR3 is TGTGCCAGCTCACCACCACGGGAGGGACAGGGATTTTTCGAGCAGTACTTC.

The V and J genes are TRBV5-1 and TRBJ2-7, with a possible D match to TRBD1 (5 bases). The germline gives CDR1 SGHRS, CDR2 YFSETQ. CDR3 length: 13 amino acids. Trimming took 2 bases from V and 7 from J, leaving 13 bases between them. The CDR3 coding sequence is TGCGCCAGCAGCTTAACAGGAGCGAGGGAGCAGTACTTC. Translation gives CASSLTGAREQYF.

The chain combines TRBV27 with TRBJ2-7; 10 positions agree with TRBD2. Germline loops: CDR1 MNHEY, CDR2 SMNVEV (reference sequence). This CDR3 has 15 residues. Unmatched junction bases numbered 2, after V lost 3 bases and J lost 0 bases. In nucleotides, the CDR3 is TGTGCCAGCAGTTTTGTAGCGGGAGGCTCCTACGAGCAGTACTTC. Translated, it gives CASSFVAGGSYEQYF.

V usage is TRBV14 and J usage is TRBJ2-3, with 10 bases lining up with TRBD1. Trimming at V came to 5 bases and at J to 6 bases, leaving 14 bases not matched to a gene. This CDR3 contains 17 residues. Per germline, CDR1 SGHDN and CDR2 FVKESK. DNA for the CDR3: TGTGCCAGCAGCTGCCCCCACCGGGACAGGGGACCGGATACGCAGTATTTT. Protein sequence: CASSCPHRDRGPDTQYF.

The chain couples TRBV19 to TRBJ2-3; possibly TRBD2 for D (5 bases). The germline V and J ends were trimmed by 3 bases and 4 bases, with 11 bases remaining between them. The CDR3 spans 14 residues. Germline CDR1 reads LNHDA; CDR2 reads SQIVND (reference sequence). The CDR3 loop is CASSMTGTADTQYF. The CDR3 DNA reads TGTGCCAGTAGTATGACGGGAACGGCAGATACGCAGTATTTT.

In its sample, this clone was seen a few times. Additional DNA sequences in this sample encode the identical CDR3. CDR3 in amino acids: CASSYSGGDQPQHF. In DNA form, the CDR3 reads TGTGCCAGCAGTTACTCGGGGGGAGATCAGCCCCAGCATTTT. This rearrangement joins TRBV6-5 to TRBJ1-5; D might be TRBD1 (5 bases). The length of the CDR3 is 14 residues. The germline V gene has CDR1 MNHEY and CDR2 SVGAGI. Trimming shortened V by 0 bases and J by 5 bases, and 8 bases separated the two germline ends.

The chain carries TRBV5-4 and TRBJ1-1, with D perhaps TRBD1 (6 bases). V was pared by 1 base and J by 2 bases, with 9 bases between. The CDR3 is 14 residues long. Germline loops: CDR1 SGHNT, CDR2 YYREEE (reference sequence). CDR3 sequence reads: CASSLRDTNTEAFF. CDR3 nucleotides: TGTGCCAGCAGCTTGCGGGACACCAACACTGAAGCTTTCTTT.

This chain uses TRBV5-1 with TRBJ2-7; D may be TRBD2 (5 bases). The V end was cut by 4 bases, the J end by 7 bases, with 18 bases between. The CDR3 extends over 14 amino acids. Germline V gene sequence: CDR1 SGHRS, CDR2 YFSETQ. CDR3 residues: CASSPRDSPREQYF. The CDR3 DNA follows: TGCGCCAGCAGCCCTCGGGATTCCCCACGGGAGCAGTACTTC.